This entry features one TCR beta chain sequence. The antigen is not known. The junction departs from germline at one end; a sequencing error may be responsible. About 30,000 T cell genomes, or approximately 190 ng DNA, went into the sorted-subset replicate PCRs. The assay was immunoSEQ multiplex PCR, and TCRdb's table has in-frame clones only and misses some. The sample has 2 million to 2.5 million clones; more than 85% are singletons. The study separated CD4+ cells into CD45RA+ naive and CD45RA-negative memory subsets. The data are from a study of shared clonotypes between healthy human individuals. The overall study: Aged between 18 and 49, the donors were two women and three men.

Study findings and constraints: Relative to clonotypes present in all four donors, those not shared had lower generation probabilities.

This CDR3 has 12 amino acids. Germline loops: CDR1 SGHRS, CDR2 YFSETQ. The chain is built from TRBV5-1 and TRBJ2-7, with 11 bases that match TRBD1. The receptor was derived from a man between 18 and 35 years old in good health. Some clones in this sample may be carry-over from other donors' samples. The sequencing input was naive CD4+ T cells from PBMCs. The subset denotes: CD45RA+ positively selected. The CDR3 DNA is TGCGCCAGCAGCTTGGGAGGACAGGGGGCATTCTTC. Translating it yields CASSLGGQGAFF.